Detailed here is one T cell receptor beta chain. The sample belongs to a study of immune evolution from preneoplasia to lung adenocarcinoma. The length of the CDR3 is 18 residues. Germline V gives CDR1 KGHSH, CDR2 LQKENI. V was shortened by 3 bases and J by 3 bases, with 21 bases between the two germline ends. Here immunoSEQ multiplex PCR was the method, and the copy in TCRdb shows in-frame clones only, minus some. The sample lists around 20,000 clones, roughly 80% occurring once. This chain joins TRBV18 and TRBJ2-1, with D unclear. The origin of this receptor is a person in their sixties or seventies with lung adenocarcinoma. Sequencing used FFPE invasive lung adenocarcinoma tissue. The chain's CDR3 is CASSPTGFRPEGYNEQFF. The CDR3 DNA reads TGTGCCAGCTCACCGACCGGGTTTAGACCGGAAGGCTACAATGAGCAGTTCTTC.